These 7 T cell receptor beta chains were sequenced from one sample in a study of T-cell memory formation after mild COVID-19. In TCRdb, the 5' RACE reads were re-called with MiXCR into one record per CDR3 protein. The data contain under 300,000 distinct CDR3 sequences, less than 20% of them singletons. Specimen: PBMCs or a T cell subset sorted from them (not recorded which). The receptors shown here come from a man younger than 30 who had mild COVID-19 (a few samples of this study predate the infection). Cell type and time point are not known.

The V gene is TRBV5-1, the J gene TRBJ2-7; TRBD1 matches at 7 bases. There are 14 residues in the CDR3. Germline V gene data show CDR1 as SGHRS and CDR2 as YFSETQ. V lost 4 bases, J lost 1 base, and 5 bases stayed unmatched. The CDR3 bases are TGCGCCAGCAGCATAGGACAGGAATCCTACGAGCAGTACTTC. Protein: CASSIGQESYEQYF.

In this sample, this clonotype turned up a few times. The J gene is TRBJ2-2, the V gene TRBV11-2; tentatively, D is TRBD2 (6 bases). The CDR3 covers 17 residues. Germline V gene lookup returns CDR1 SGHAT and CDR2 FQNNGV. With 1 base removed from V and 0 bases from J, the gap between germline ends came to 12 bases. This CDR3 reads CASSLVGGAANTGELFF. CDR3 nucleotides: TGTGCCAGCAGCTTAGTCGGCGGGGCTGCGAACACCGGGGAGCTGTTTTTT.

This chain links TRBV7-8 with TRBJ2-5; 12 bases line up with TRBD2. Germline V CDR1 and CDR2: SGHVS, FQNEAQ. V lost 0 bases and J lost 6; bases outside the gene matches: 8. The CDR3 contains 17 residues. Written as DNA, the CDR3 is TGTGCCAGCAGCTTAGCTTCGACTAGCGGGGGCTATCAGACCCAGTACTTC. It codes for CASSLASTSGGYQTQYF.

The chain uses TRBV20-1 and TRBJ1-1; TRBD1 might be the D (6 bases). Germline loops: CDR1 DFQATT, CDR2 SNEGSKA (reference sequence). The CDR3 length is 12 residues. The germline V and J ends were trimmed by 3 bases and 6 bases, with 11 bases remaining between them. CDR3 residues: CSASSGAAEAFF. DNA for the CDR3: TGCAGTGCTAGTTCAGGGGCGGCTGAAGCTTTCTTT.

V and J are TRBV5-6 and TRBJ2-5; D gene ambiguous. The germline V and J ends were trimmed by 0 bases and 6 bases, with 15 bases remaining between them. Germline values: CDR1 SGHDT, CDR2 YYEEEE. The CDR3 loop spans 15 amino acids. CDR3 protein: CASSLVSAVWQTQYF. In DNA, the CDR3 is TGTGCCAGCAGCTTGGTATCAGCCGTGTGGCAGACCCAGTACTTC.

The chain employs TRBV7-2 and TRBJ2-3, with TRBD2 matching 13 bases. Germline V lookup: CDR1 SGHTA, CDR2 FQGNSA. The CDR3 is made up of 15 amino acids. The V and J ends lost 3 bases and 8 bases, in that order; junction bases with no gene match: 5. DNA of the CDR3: TGTGCCAGCAGCTTCACTAGCGGGGGGGTCGGTACGCAGTATTTT. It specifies CASSFTSGGVGTQYF.

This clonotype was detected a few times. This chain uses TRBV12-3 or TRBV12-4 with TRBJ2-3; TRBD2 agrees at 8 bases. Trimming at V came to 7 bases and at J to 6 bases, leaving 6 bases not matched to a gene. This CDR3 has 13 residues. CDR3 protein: CASNREGFDTQYF. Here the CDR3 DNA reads TGTGCCAGCAATCGGGAGGGGTTTGATACGCAGTATTTT.